The rows below give T cell receptor beta chains drawn from one sample of a study of beta chain features in type 1 diabetes. This table comes from immunoSEQ multiplex PCR, and its TCRdb copy is limited to in-frame clones, with some not included. The data show about 160,000 clones, 8% to 8.5% seen once. Sequencing was performed on central memory CD4+ T cells from blood. The receptors were sampled from a young woman with type 1 diabetes. The CDR3 runs from the conserved cysteine through the conserved F or W. A D gene is named only where the DNA matches it firmly. Size is stated for part of the rows, as once, few or many counts, or as a class when the clone is expanded.

CDR3 length: 16
J gene: TRBJ1-6
clone size: -
V gene: TRBV27
D gene: -
CDR3 DNA: TGTGCCAGCAGTTTATCCTCAGGGGAGAGGAATTCACCCCTCCACTTT
CDR3 protein: CASSLSSGERNSPLHF

CDR3 length: 16
J gene: TRBJ1-5
clone size: few
V gene: TRBV6-5
D gene: TRBD1
CDR3 DNA: TGTGCCAGCAGTTGGCCGGGACAGGATAGCAATCAGCCCCAGCATTTT
CDR3 protein: CASSWPGQDSNQPQHF

CDR3 length: 15
J gene: TRBJ2-1
clone size: -
V gene: TRBV15
D gene: TRBD1
CDR3 DNA: TGTGCCACCAGAGGCTCAGGGGGCTCCTACAATGAGCAGTTCTTC
CDR3 protein: CATRGSGGSYNEQFF

CDR3 length: 15
J gene: TRBJ2-3
clone size: -
V gene: TRBV6-5
D gene: -
CDR3 DNA: TGTGCCAGCAGCGTCAGCTGGGGGCAAGGAGATACGCAGTATTTT
CDR3 protein: CASSVSWGQGDTQYF

CDR3 length: 13
J gene: TRBJ2-1
clone size: -
V gene: TRBV27
D gene: TRBD1
CDR3 DNA: TGTGCCAGCAGTTTCCCCAGGGGGAGTGAGCAGTTCTTC
CDR3 protein: CASSFPRGSEQFF

CDR3 length: 13
J gene: TRBJ2-5
clone size: -
V gene: TRBV7-9
D gene: -
CDR3 DNA: TGTGCCAGCAGCAGATCCTACAGCGAGACCCAGTACTTC
CDR3 protein: CASSRSYSETQYF

CDR3 length: 13
J gene: TRBJ2-1
clone size: few
V gene: TRBV7-2
D gene: -
CDR3 DNA: TGTGCCAGCAGCCCGGGCTCCTACAATGAGCAGTTCTTC
CDR3 protein: CASSPGSYNEQFF

CDR3 length: 13
J gene: TRBJ1-1
clone size: -
V gene: TRBV7-2
D gene: TRBD1
CDR3 DNA: TGTGCCAGCAGCTCGACAGGGAGGACTGAAGCTTTCTTT
CDR3 protein: CASSSTGRTEAFF

CDR3 length: 17
J gene: TRBJ2-1
clone size: few
V gene: TRBV7-9
D gene: TRBD1
CDR3 DNA: TGTGCCAGCAGCTTAGGGACAGGGGATGCAGGGTACAATGAGCAGTTCTTC
CDR3 protein: CASSLGTGDAGYNEQFF

CDR3 length: 19
J gene: TRBJ2-5
clone size: -
V gene: TRBV4-1
D gene: -
CDR3 DNA: TGCGCCAGCAGCCAAGTTCCGGGAATATCGGAAGCGGCACAAGAGACCCAGTACTTC
CDR3 protein: CASSQVPGISEAAQETQYF

CDR3 length: 18
J gene: TRBJ1-6
clone size: few
V gene: TRBV5-4
D gene: -
CDR3 DNA: TGTGCCAGCAGCTTGGGCGGTTCCGGAAGGTCCTATAATTCACCCCTCCACTTT
CDR3 protein: CASSLGGSGRSYNSPLHF

CDR3 length: 13
J gene: TRBJ1-1
clone size: few
V gene: TRBV10-3
D gene: TRBD1
CDR3 DNA: TGTGCCATCACCCCCGACAGGGACACTGAAGCTTTCTTT
CDR3 protein: CAITPDRDTEAFF

CDR3 length: 15
J gene: TRBJ1-2
clone size: -
V gene: TRBV6-6
D gene: -
CDR3 DNA: TGTGCCAGCAGCACAGACTTTCGGGGGGACTATGGCTACACCTTC
CDR3 protein: CASSTDFRGDYGYTF

CDR3 length: 15
J gene: TRBJ2-3
clone size: few
V gene: TRBV7-2
D gene: -
CDR3 DNA: TGTGCCAGCAGCTTAGGAGATGAGGCCAGCTATACGCAGTATTTT
CDR3 protein: CASSLGDEASYTQYF

CDR3 length: 12
J gene: TRBJ2-1
clone size: few
V gene: TRBV6-5
D gene: TRBD2
CDR3 DNA: TGTGCCAGCATCCGGGAGGACAATGAGCAGTTCTTC
CDR3 protein: CASIREDNEQFF

CDR3 length: 12
J gene: TRBJ2-3
clone size: -
V gene: TRBV2
D gene: -
CDR3 DNA: TGTGCCAGCACTCCAACAGCAGATACGCAGTATTTT
CDR3 protein: CASTPTADTQYF

CDR3 length: 15
J gene: TRBJ2-5
clone size: -
V gene: TRBV10-3
D gene: TRBD1
CDR3 DNA: TGTGCCAGCAGAAGAACCGGGACAGGGGGCGAGACCCAGTACTTC
CDR3 protein: CASRRTGTGGETQYF

CDR3 length: 15
J gene: TRBJ2-1
clone size: few
V gene: TRBV7-3
D gene: -
CDR3 DNA: TGTGCCAGCAGCTTAGTCCGGGAGTCCTACAATGAGCAGTTCTTC
CDR3 protein: CASSLVRESYNEQFF

CDR3 length: 15
J gene: TRBJ2-3
clone size: few
V gene: TRBV5-1
D gene: TRBD2
CDR3 DNA: TGCGCCAGCAGCTTGATACTAGCGGGGTCAGATACGCAGTATTTT
CDR3 protein: CASSLILAGSDTQYF

CDR3 length: 13
J gene: TRBJ1-1
clone size: many
V gene: TRBV29-1
D gene: -
CDR3 DNA: TGCAGCGTTGAAGTAAGCGACGGGAATGAAGCTTTCTTT
CDR3 protein: CSVEVSDGNEAFF

CDR3 length: 15
J gene: TRBJ2-3
clone size: -
V gene: TRBV5-4
D gene: -
CDR3 DNA: TGTGCCAGCAGCGCGGATCTAGCAGGCACAGATACGCAGTATTTT
CDR3 protein: CASSADLAGTDTQYF

CDR3 length: 13
J gene: TRBJ2-1
clone size: -
V gene: TRBV7-7
D gene: TRBD2
CDR3 DNA: TGTGCCAGCAGCCCTGGGACTAGCGGTGAGCAGTTCTTC
CDR3 protein: CASSPGTSGEQFF

CDR3 length: 14
J gene: TRBJ2-3
clone size: -
V gene: TRBV28
D gene: TRBD2
CDR3 DNA: TGTGCCAGCAGTCCTGGGACTAACACAGATACGCAGTATTTT
CDR3 protein: CASSPGTNTDTQYF

CDR3 length: 18
J gene: TRBJ2-4
clone size: many
V gene: TRBV28
D gene: -
CDR3 DNA: TGTGCCAGCAGTCCCCGACAGCGCCTGCTTCTAGCCAAAAACATTCAGTACTTC
CDR3 protein: CASSPRQRLLLAKNIQYF

CDR3 length: 14
J gene: TRBJ2-5
clone size: -
V gene: TRBV10-3
D gene: TRBD2
CDR3 DNA: TGTGCCATCAGGGCTAGCGGGGATCAAGAGACCCAGTACTTC
CDR3 protein: CAIRASGDQETQYF

CDR3 length: 13
J gene: TRBJ1-2
clone size: -
V gene: TRBV19
D gene: -
CDR3 DNA: TGTGCCACCCGTGACTCCGGGGGATATGGCTACACCTTC
CDR3 protein: CATRDSGGYGYTF

CDR3 length: 16
J gene: TRBJ1-3
clone size: few
V gene: TRBV5-1
D gene: -
CDR3 DNA: TGCGCCAGCAGCGGTCAGGGCCTTCACTCTGGAAACACCATATATTTT
CDR3 protein: CASSGQGLHSGNTIYF

CDR3 length: 14
J gene: TRBJ2-4
clone size: many
V gene: TRBV7-2
D gene: -
CDR3 DNA: TGTGCCAGCAGACCGGACAGCCACATAAACATTCAGTACTTC
CDR3 protein: CASRPDSHINIQYF

CDR3 length: 13
J gene: TRBJ2-7
clone size: few
V gene: TRBV6-5
D gene: -
CDR3 DNA: TGTGCCAGCAGTCGATACAGGATCCACGAGCAGTACTTC
CDR3 protein: CASSRYRIHEQYF

CDR3 length: 13
J gene: TRBJ1-1
clone size: -
V gene: TRBV18
D gene: -
CDR3 DNA: TGTGCCAGCTCACCCTTAGGGGGCACTGAAGCTTTCTTT
CDR3 protein: CASSPLGGTEAFF

CDR3 length: 13
J gene: TRBJ2-7
clone size: few
V gene: TRBV27
D gene: -
CDR3 DNA: TGTGCCAGCAGTTACAGCGGGCGCTACGAGCAGTACTTC
CDR3 protein: CASSYSGRYEQYF

CDR3 length: 13
J gene: TRBJ2-7
clone size: few
V gene: TRBV7-2
D gene: TRBD2
CDR3 DNA: TGTGCCAGCAGCCCGGATTGGACTAGCCAGCAGTACTTC
CDR3 protein: CASSPDWTSQQYF

CDR3 length: 14
J gene: TRBJ1-6
clone size: -
V gene: TRBV14
D gene: -
CDR3 DNA: TGTGCCAGCAGCCAAGGACAGTATAATTCACCCCTCCACTTT
CDR3 protein: CASSQGQYNSPLHF

CDR3 length: 13
J gene: TRBJ2-7
clone size: few
V gene: TRBV12-5
D gene: -
CDR3 DNA: TGTGCTAGTGGTTTGTTCGCAGGGCACGAGCAGTACTTC
CDR3 protein: CASGLFAGHEQYF

CDR3 length: 15
J gene: TRBJ2-1
clone size: -
V gene: TRBV7-2
D gene: -
CDR3 DNA: TGTGCCAGCAGCTTAGGGGACTCCCCAAACAATGAGCAGTTCTTC
CDR3 protein: CASSLGDSPNNEQFF

CDR3 length: 13
J gene: TRBJ1-2
clone size: few
V gene: TRBV6-5
D gene: TRBD1
CDR3 DNA: TGTGCCAGCCAGGGGGCAGCTAACTATGGCTACACCTTC
CDR3 protein: CASQGAANYGYTF

CDR3 length: 18
J gene: TRBJ1-2
clone size: few
V gene: TRBV10-3
D gene: TRBD1
CDR3 DNA: TGTGCCATCAGCTCCAACCCGCGGGTTTGGGACAGCGCTGATGGCTACACCTTC
CDR3 protein: CAISSNPRVWDSADGYTF

CDR3 length: 15
J gene: TRBJ2-7
clone size: few
V gene: TRBV5-1
D gene: TRBD1
CDR3 DNA: TGCGCCAGCAGCTTGGACGGACAGGGCGTCCACGAGCAGTACTTC
CDR3 protein: CASSLDGQGVHEQYF

CDR3 length: 13
J gene: TRBJ2-3
clone size: few
V gene: TRBV27
D gene: TRBD2
CDR3 DNA: TGTGCCAGCAGGCAAGCGGGGGAAGATACGCAGTATTTT
CDR3 protein: CASRQAGEDTQYF

CDR3 length: 16
J gene: TRBJ2-7
clone size: -
V gene: TRBV5-1
D gene: TRBD2
CDR3 DNA: TGCGCCAGCAACACATTACCGGGACTAGGGGCCTACGAGCAGTACTTC
CDR3 protein: CASNTLPGLGAYEQYF

CDR3 length: 11
J gene: TRBJ1-2
clone size: -
V gene: TRBV20-1
D gene: -
CDR3 DNA: TGCAGTGCTAAGGCAGGGAAAGGCTACACCTTC
CDR3 protein: CSAKAGKGYTF

CDR3 length: 14
J gene: TRBJ2-7
clone size: -
V gene: TRBV11-2
D gene: TRBD1
CDR3 DNA: TGTGCCAGCAGCTCGACAGGGGCGGACTACGAGCAGTACTTC
CDR3 protein: CASSSTGADYEQYF

CDR3 length: 16
J gene: TRBJ1-2
clone size: -
V gene: TRBV23-1
D gene: TRBD1
CDR3 DNA: TGCGCCAGAGACCCAAACCTCAGGGGGCCCCGCTATGGCTACACCTTC
CDR3 protein: CARDPNLRGPRYGYTF

CDR3 length: 13
J gene: TRBJ2-5
clone size: -
V gene: TRBV5-1
D gene: -
CDR3 DNA: TGCGCCAGCGCACTGGCGGGGACCGAGACCCAGTACTTC
CDR3 protein: CASALAGTETQYF

CDR3 length: 12
J gene: TRBJ2-2
clone size: few
V gene: TRBV4-3
D gene: -
CDR3 DNA: TGCGCCAGCAGCCTAAACACCGGGGAGCTGTTTTTT
CDR3 protein: CASSLNTGELFF

CDR3 length: 13
J gene: TRBJ2-3
clone size: few
V gene: TRBV6-6
D gene: -
CDR3 DNA: TGTGCCAGCAATCTACTCGGCACAGATACGCAGTATTTT
CDR3 protein: CASNLLGTDTQYF

CDR3 length: 16
J gene: TRBJ2-7
clone size: few
V gene: TRBV4-3
D gene: TRBD2
CDR3 DNA: TGCGCCAGCAGCCAAGATGGGACTAGAGGGGCCTACGAGCAGTACTTC
CDR3 protein: CASSQDGTRGAYEQYF

CDR3 length: 14
J gene: TRBJ2-3
clone size: few
V gene: TRBV7-9
D gene: -
CDR3 DNA: TGTGCCAGCAGCTTGCTTAGCGGCACAGATACGCAGTATTTT
CDR3 protein: CASSLLSGTDTQYF

CDR3 length: 14
J gene: TRBJ1-4
clone size: few
V gene: TRBV4-3
D gene: -
CDR3 DNA: TGCGCCAGCAGCCCCCAACAGGGCGAGGAAAAACTGTTTTTT
CDR3 protein: CASSPQQGEEKLFF

CDR3 length: 15
J gene: TRBJ2-1
clone size: few
V gene: TRBV7-3
D gene: TRBD1
CDR3 DNA: TGTGCCAGCAGCCCACCGGGACAGCCCTACAATGAGCAGTTCTTC
CDR3 protein: CASSPPGQPYNEQFF

CDR3 length: 17
J gene: TRBJ2-3
clone size: few
V gene: TRBV12-5
D gene: TRBD2
CDR3 DNA: TGTGCTAGTGGTTTGGGACTAGCGGGGAGTGTCCCAGATACGCAGTATTTT
CDR3 protein: CASGLGLAGSVPDTQYF

CDR3 length: 16
J gene: TRBJ1-1
clone size: many
V gene: TRBV5-4
D gene: -
CDR3 DNA: TGTGCCAGCAGCCGAGGCGCAGCCAACATGAACACTGAAGCTTTCTTT
CDR3 protein: CASSRGAANMNTEAFF

CDR3 length: 14
J gene: TRBJ1-1
clone size: few
V gene: TRBV7-9
D gene: -
CDR3 DNA: TGTGCCAGCAGCTTAAGAGGATCGGGAACTGAAGCTTTCTTT
CDR3 protein: CASSLRGSGTEAFF

CDR3 length: 13
J gene: TRBJ1-1
clone size: few
V gene: TRBV10-2
D gene: -
CDR3 DNA: TGCGCCAGCAGTGGATTAGTCGGCACTGAAGCTTTCTTT
CDR3 protein: CASSGLVGTEAFF

CDR3 length: 14
J gene: TRBJ2-7
clone size: few
V gene: TRBV7-2
D gene: -
CDR3 DNA: TGTGCCAGCAGCGGACTTACCGCGACGGGTGAGCAGTACTTC
CDR3 protein: CASSGLTATGEQYF

CDR3 length: 12
J gene: TRBJ1-5
clone size: -
V gene: TRBV2
D gene: -
CDR3 DNA: TGTGCCAGCAGTCCAGGGAATCAGCCCCAGCATTTT
CDR3 protein: CASSPGNQPQHF

CDR3 length: 16
J gene: TRBJ2-3
clone size: many
V gene: TRBV7-2
D gene: TRBD2
CDR3 DNA: TGTGCCAGCAGCCTCACTAGCGGGGGGCTGGTGGATACGCAGTATTTT
CDR3 protein: CASSLTSGGLVDTQYF

CDR3 length: 16
J gene: TRBJ1-1
clone size: few
V gene: TRBV29-1
D gene: -
CDR3 DNA: TGCAGCGTTGAAGAATCGGGAATTCGAATGAACACTGAAGCTTTCTTT
CDR3 protein: CSVEESGIRMNTEAFF

CDR3 length: 16
J gene: TRBJ1-6
clone size: -
V gene: TRBV5-1
D gene: TRBD1
CDR3 DNA: TGCGCCAGCAGCTTACACCGGGACAGGGCCAATTCACCCCTCCACTTT
CDR3 protein: CASSLHRDRANSPLHF

CDR3 length: 14
J gene: TRBJ1-4
clone size: few
V gene: TRBV19
D gene: -
CDR3 DNA: TGTGCCAGTAGTATTGGCAGGGCGGACGAAAAACTGTTTTTT
CDR3 protein: CASSIGRADEKLFF